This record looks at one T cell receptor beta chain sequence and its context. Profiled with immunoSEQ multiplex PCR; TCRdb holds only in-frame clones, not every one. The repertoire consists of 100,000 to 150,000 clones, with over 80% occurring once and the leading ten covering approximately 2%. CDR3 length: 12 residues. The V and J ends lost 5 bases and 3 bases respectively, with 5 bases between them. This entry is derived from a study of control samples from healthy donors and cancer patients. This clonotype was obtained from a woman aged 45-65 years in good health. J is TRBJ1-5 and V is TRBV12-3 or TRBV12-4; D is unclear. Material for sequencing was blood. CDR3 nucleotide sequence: TGTGCCAGCAGTCGGGTCAATCAGCCCCAGCATTTT. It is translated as CASSRVNQPQHF.